The source of this T cell receptor beta chain is a study of T cell repertoires in cytomegalovirus infection. Study-wide background: It can be stated that public TCR beta signatures indicated CMV infection as well as a matching HLA type. General study results and limits: Pooled public TCR beta family frequency picked out CMV carriers with the relevant HLA. CMV-specific TCR beta clonotypes restricted by HLA-C dominated the ex vivo response.

This clonotype appeared a few times. What it binds is unknown. V lost 1 base to trimming and J lost 7 bases, with 16 bases between them. This CDR3 comprises 16 residues. Germline loops: CDR1 MGHRA, CDR2 YSYEKL. TCRdb ran MiXCR on the reads and lists one entry per CDR3 protein. The repertoire holds about 530,000 distinct CDR3 sequences, with 26% as singletons. The chain is built from TRBV4-1 and TRBJ1-4; TRBD1 might be the D (5 bases). Sample: PBMCs. The clonotype comes from a human donor in good health (CMV status not recorded). Some clones in this sample may be carry-over from other donors' samples. The CDR3 region has the DNA TGCGCCAGCAGCCAAGGGGGGGGGTATCGTTCTGAAAAACTGTTTTTT. Protein sequence: CASSQGGGYRSEKLFF.